This passage covers 22 T cell receptor beta chains from one sample sequenced in a study of metastatic and nonmetastatic thyroid tumors. All patients reached thyroid surgery having received no treatment beforehand. MiXCR was used by TCRdb to re-call the PCR reads. The sample includes some 28,000 clones, 16% of them seen just once. Input material: blood. Receptors originate from a female donor with papillary thyroid cancer or a benign thyroid nodule (not recorded which). Some clones in this sample may be carry-over from other donors' samples.

This clone was picked up a small number of times. A clone one base away is much larger, so this may be a read error. Other DNA variants within this sample encode the same CDR3. The chain joins TRBV9 to TRBJ2-5, with D possibly TRBD2 on 5 matching bases. The CDR3 has 13 amino acids. Germline V gene data show CDR1 as SGDLS and CDR2 as YYNGEE. The DNA of the CDR3 is TGTGCCAGTAGCGTCCAACAGCAAGAGACCCAGTACTTC. Translated: CASSVQQQETQYF.

This clone was counted at least ten times. In the same sample, other DNA sequences code for this CDR3. The rearrangement uses TRBV15 and TRBJ2-7, with 12 bases fitting TRBD2. The CDR3 has 15 residues. Looked up from germline, CDR1 is LNHNV and CDR2 is YYDKDF (reference sequence). V lost 5 bases, J lost 4 bases, and 6 bases stayed unmatched. CDR3 region: CATSGPGTSGYEQYF. The DNA for the CDR3 is TGTGCCACCAGCGGACCCGGGACTAGCGGGTACGAGCAGTACTTC.

The chain employs TRBV6-1 and TRBJ2-5; TRBD1 matches at 7 bases. Per germline, CDR1 MNHNS and CDR2 SASEGT. Trimming took 9 bases from V and 9 from J; bases not matched to a gene: 13. CDR3 length equals 13 residues. The CDR3: CARKQGPQRAQYF. The CDR3 DNA reads as TGTGCCAGAAAACAGGGGCCCCAAAGGGCCCAGTACTTC.

The chain couples TRBV20-1 to TRBJ2-7; tentative D call: TRBD1 (5 bases). Trimming took 1 base from V and 2 from J, leaving 9 bases between them. The CDR3 loop spans 13 amino acids. Germline CDR1 is DFQATT and CDR2 is SNEGSKA (reference sequence). The CDR3: CSARGRQTYEQYF. In nucleotides, the CDR3 is TGCAGTGCTAGAGGGAGACAGACCTACGAGCAGTACTTC.

In its sample, this clone was seen many times. V usage is TRBV15 and J usage is TRBJ1-1; 7 nucleotides match TRBD1. After removal of 3 bases from V and 6 bases from J, the junction contained 7 bases not matched to a gene. The CDR3 consists of 14 residues. Germline CDR1 is LNHNV and CDR2 is YYDKDF (reference sequence). The CDR3 spells CATSRTGTDAEAFF. CDR3 sequence (DNA): TGTGCCACCAGCAGGACAGGGACAGACGCTGAAGCTTTCTTT.

This clone was counted many times. The CDR3 sequence is CASSLRTSGRVHNEQFF. Written as DNA, the CDR3 is TGCGCCAGCAGCCTCAGGACTAGCGGGAGGGTCCACAATGAGCAGTTCTTC. V and J are TRBV5-1 and TRBJ2-1; 15 bases line up with TRBD2. Unmatched junction bases numbered 7, after V lost 4 bases and J lost 5 bases. CDR3 size: 17 residues. Germline-derived CDR1 and CDR2 are SGHRS and YFSETQ.

There are many counts of this clone. The rearrangement joins TRBV24-1 to TRBJ1-1; maybe TRBD1 (6 bases). Trimming took off 5 bases at V and 7 bases at J, with 16 bases between the two ends. CDR3 length: 14 amino acids. CDR1 is KGHDR, CDR2 SFDVKD, per germline. The DNA for the CDR3 is TGTGCCACCAGTGGGCGGGGGGCGCGAGGTGAAGCTTTCTTT. Protein: CATSGRGARGEAFF.

This clone was seen many times. This chain connects TRBV5-1 to TRBJ2-1; 8 bases are shared with TRBD2. V was pared by 2 bases and J by 4 bases, with 5 bases of the junction left unmatched. Germline loops: CDR1 SGHRS, CDR2 YFSETQ. The CDR3 spans 15 residues. The CDR3 DNA sequence: TGCGCCAGCAGCTTTGGGAGCGGGAGTTACAATGAGCAGTTCTTC. The encoded protein is CASSFGSGSYNEQFF.

This clone was seen many times. V gene TRBV5-6 combines with J gene TRBJ2-5, with D perhaps given as TRBD1 or TRBD2 (5 bases each). Germline values: CDR1 SGHDT, CDR2 YYEEEE. This CDR3 region has 13 residues. Trimming stripped 4 bases from V and 5 bases from J, with 12 bases between. This CDR3 is CASSRGAEETQYF. DNA for the CDR3: TGTGCCAGCAGCAGAGGGGCGGAGGAGACCCAGTACTTC. The full variable domain, completed using reference TRBV5-6 and TRBJ2-5, is DAGVTQSPTHLIKTRGQQVTLRCSPKSGHDTVSWYQQALGQGPQFIFQYYEEEERQRGNFPDRFSGHQFPNYSSELNVNALLLGDSALYLCASSRGAEETQYFGPGTRLLVL.

This clone occurred many times. The rearrangement joins TRBV12-3 or TRBV12-4 to TRBJ1-1; D unresolved. The CDR3 consists of 14 residues. The V end was cut by 8 bases, the J end by 1 base, with 14 bases between. The CDR3 protein is CASLNGIGNTEAFF. The DNA of the CDR3 is TGTGCCAGCCTAAACGGGATTGGGAACACTGAAGCTTTCTTT.

The table lists this clone with a few counts. The chain has TRBV19 and TRBJ2-7; weak D call: TRBD2 (5 bases). Looked up from germline, CDR1 is LNHDA and CDR2 is SQIVND (reference sequence). CDR3 length equals 14 residues. Trimming removed 6 bases at V and 2 bases at J, with 14 bases between. This chain's CDR3 is CASRESSWTYEQYF. The CDR3 bases are TGTGCCAGTAGGGAGTCTAGCTGGACCTACGAGCAGTACTTC. Full variable domain (missing parts from reference TRBV19 and TRBJ2-7): DGGITQSPKYLFRKEGQNVTLSCEQNLNHDAMYWYRQDPGQGLRLIYYSQIVNDFQKGDIAEGYSVSREKKESFPLTVTSAQKNPTAFYLCASRESSWTYEQYFGPGTRLTVT.

This clone has a count of ten or more. The chain couples TRBV19 to TRBJ2-1; D ambiguous. Germline V CDR1 and CDR2: LNHDA, SQIVND (reference sequence). Trimming stripped 6 bases from V and 5 bases from J, with 11 bases between. There are 13 residues in the CDR3. This CDR3 is CASRGRPDNEQFF. For the CDR3, the DNA is TGTGCCAGTAGGGGTAGACCTGACAATGAGCAGTTCTTC.

The count of this clone is one. This chain joins TRBV24-1 and TRBJ2-2, with 10 nucleotides matching TRBD2. The CDR3 spans 17 residues. J gave up 5 bases and V 5 bases, and 10 bases lay outside the gene matches. Germline values: CDR1 KGHDR, CDR2 SFDVKD. The CDR3 DNA sequence: TGTGCCACCAGTGCCGTTACCCCACTAGCGGGAACCGGGGAGCTGTTTTTT. This gives the protein CATSAVTPLAGTGELFF.

This clone has ten or more counts. The CDR3 is CASSWGLAGGYEQYF. For the CDR3, the DNA is TGTGCCAGCAGCTGGGGACTAGCGGGGGGCTACGAGCAGTACTTC. V usage is TRBV7-2 and J usage is TRBJ2-7; 15 bases map to TRBD2. CDR1 and CDR2 (germline): SGHTA, FQGNSA. V was pared by 4 bases and J by 3 bases, with 1 base of the junction left unmatched. This CDR3 has 15 amino acids.

At least ten counts were recorded for this clone. CDR3 sequence: CASSLRGGSYNEQFF. The CDR3 DNA reads as TGTGCCAGCAGCCTAAGGGGAGGCTCCTACAATGAGCAGTTCTTC. The genes are TRBV7-3 and TRBJ2-1, with TRBD2 as a possible D gene (6 bases). Trimming removed 5 bases at V and 0 bases at J, with 11 bases between. Per the germline V gene, CDR1 is SGHTA and CDR2 is FQGTGA. This CDR3 spans 15 amino acids.

This clone occurred many times. V is TRBV5-1 and J is TRBJ1-1; D uncertain. Germline CDR1 and CDR2: SGHRS and YFSETQ. The CDR3 has 12 amino acids. Trimming stripped 7 bases from V and 1 base from J, with 8 bases between. This CDR3 reads CASASGNTEAFF. The CDR3 DNA reads as TGCGCCAGCGCCTCCGGGAACACTGAAGCTTTCTTT.

This clone was seen many times. V is TRBV7-9 and J is TRBJ1-1, with D possibly being TRBD1 (6 bases). CDR3 length: 13 amino acids. V lost 4 bases, J lost 4 bases, and 10 bases lay in between. Germline-derived CDR1 and CDR2 are SEHNR and FQNEAQ (reference sequence). CDR3 bases: TGTGCCAGCAGCTCCACAGGGCCCACTGAAGCTTTCTTT. Translating it yields CASSSTGPTEAFF.

This clone was counted many times. The chain joins TRBV10-3 to TRBJ2-5; D remains ambiguous. The CDR3 has 13 amino acids. Looked up from germline, CDR1 is ENHRY and CDR2 is SYGVKD. Trimming removed 1 base at V and 5 bases at J, with 8 bases between. As DNA, the CDR3 is TGTGCCATCAGTGAGTATCCGGAGGAGACCCAGTACTTC. Its protein product is CAISEYPEETQYF.

This clone was recorded at least ten times. V usage is TRBV7-2 and J usage is TRBJ2-3; 10 nucleotides line up with TRBD2. Losses at the gene ends were 4 bases for V and 3 bases for J; bases not matched to a gene: 10. The germline gives CDR1 SGHTA, CDR2 FQGNSA. This CDR3 is built from 17 residues. The CDR3 loop is CASSSHPGTSETDTQYF. The CDR3 DNA reads TGTGCCAGCAGCTCCCACCCCGGGACTAGCGAAACAGATACGCAGTATTTT.

This clone was recorded many times. J is TRBJ1-5 and V is TRBV7-8; the match to TRBD1 covers 8 bases. With 6 bases clipped from V and 6 bases from J, the junction kept 13 bases outside the gene matches. The CDR3 consists of 16 residues. CDR1 is SGHVS and CDR2 is FQNEAQ in the germline V gene. CDR3 residues: CASSHLPRGQFQPQHF. The CDR3 DNA reads as TGTGCCAGCAGTCACCTCCCCAGGGGGCAGTTTCAGCCCCAGCATTTT.

This clone was found many times. A much larger clone differs by one base, so this may be a read error. Different DNA sequences within this sample yield the same CDR3. The rearrangement uses TRBV20-1 and TRBJ2-7, with 8 bases matching TRBD1. Looked up from germline, CDR1 is DFQATT and CDR2 is SNEGSKA (reference sequence). The CDR3 has 15 residues. CDR3 sequence (DNA): TGTAGCACTCCTTCAAACAGGGGGGCTCCCTACGAGCAGTACTTC. Amino acid sequence: CSTPSNRGAPYEQYF.

The chain is built from TRBV30 and TRBJ2-7; D unclear. Germline CDR1 reads GTSNPN; CDR2 reads SVGIG (reference sequence). The CDR3 runs to 13 residues. Between the trimmed V and J ends, which lost 6 bases and 7 bases, there was a span of 19 bases. As DNA, the CDR3 is TGTGCCTGCAACGTATCCGAGACAAGGGAGCAGTACTTC. It specifies CACNVSETREQYF.